A single sample gave rise to the 22 T cell receptor beta chains below, sequenced in a study of regulatory T cells in long-lasting Graves disease. According to the study, TCR beta libraries were built with iRepertoire HTBI primers and CDR3-region Arm-PCR. In TCRdb, the multiplex PCR reads were re-called with MiXCR into one record per CDR3 protein. The table shows 400,000 to 500,000 distinct CDR3 sequences, with 20% to 25% occurring only once. Sample time point: persistent/refractory GD, antithyroid drugs over 5 years with positive TRAb. Extracted PBMC RNA gave rise to the TCR library. This specimen was peripheral blood mononuclear cells (PBMCs), taken when the disease was refractory, from a patient treated with antithyroid drugs. The receptor source for this set is a female donor with Graves disease.

This clonotype was observed at least ten times. This chain uses TRBV12-3 or TRBV12-4 with TRBJ2-7; a weak D match, TRBD1 (6 bases). The CDR3 runs to 16 residues. V was trimmed by 1 base and J by 2 bases, leaving 15 bases between them. DNA for the CDR3: TGTGCCAGCAGTTTAGGAGGAACAGGGCGCACCTACGAGCAGTACTTC. Translation: CASSLGGTGRTYEQYF.

In the case of this clonotype: This may be a read error, as it is one base from a much larger clone. The chain uses TRBV18 and TRBJ2-4, with TRBD2 identical over 7 bases. Germline CDR1 is KGHSH and CDR2 is LQKENI. The J segment lost 9 bases and the V segment lost 4 bases, leaving 12 bases of the junction unmatched. The CDR3 is made up of 15 amino acids. DNA for the CDR3: TGTGCCAGCTCACAGGGAGGGGACGAGATGGGCATTCAGTACTTC. It yields the protein CASSQGGDEMGIQYF.

This sequence joins TRBV7-8 and TRBJ2-7, with TRBD1 matching 7 bases. V lost 5 bases, J lost 5 bases, and 6 bases stayed unmatched. CDR3 length equals 13 residues. Germline V gives CDR1 SGHVS, CDR2 FQNEAQ. The CDR3: CASSLRGNNEQYF. The CDR3 bases are TGTGCCAGCAGCCTCAGGGGGAACAACGAGCAGTACTTC.

This clonotype was seen ten or more times. The V and J genes are TRBV28 and TRBJ2-2; D might be TRBD2 (5 bases). V lost 3 bases and J lost 4, with 15 bases in between. The CDR3 covers 16 residues. CDR1 is MDHEN and CDR2 is SYDVKM in the germline V gene. The CDR3 DNA reads TGTGCCAGCAGTTTCCCCCCGGGGAAGGGCACCGGGGAGCTGTTTTTT. Translating it yields CASSFPPGKGTGELFF.

This clonotype was detected only a few times. The chain has TRBV27 and TRBJ1-1; D unclear. Germline-derived CDR1 and CDR2 are MNHEY and SMNVEV (reference sequence). The CDR3 runs to 12 residues. V lost 6 bases, J lost 8 bases, and 13 bases lay in between. The CDR3 nucleotides read TGTGCCAGCAGCCAAAACGGCATAGAAGCTTTCTTT. Amino acids: CASSQNGIEAFF.

The chain carries TRBV28 and TRBJ2-1, with TRBD1 as a possible D gene (5 bases). The CDR3 totals 14 residues. Trimming removed 4 bases from V and 9 bases from J, with 16 bases in between. Germline V gene sequence: CDR1 MDHEN, CDR2 SYDVKM. The CDR3 loop is CASSSGIYPIEQFF. The CDR3 DNA follows: TGTGCCAGCAGTTCAGGGATTTACCCCATTGAGCAGTTCTTC.

This clonotype came up many times. The genes are TRBV28 and TRBJ2-7, with D possibly being TRBD1 (5 bases). This CDR3 spans 15 amino acids. Germline-derived CDR1 and CDR2 are MDHEN and SYDVKM. V was trimmed by 5 bases and J by 2 bases, leaving 16 bases between them. Here the CDR3 reads CASSTAGPSPYEQYF. The CDR3, as DNA: TGTGCCAGCAGTACAGCAGGGCCCTCACCCTACGAGCAGTACTTC. Full variable domain (remainder filled in from reference TRBV28 and TRBJ2-7): DVKVTQSSRYLVKRTGEKVFLECVQDMDHENMFWYRQDPGLGLRLIYFSYDVKMKEKGDIPEGYSVSREKKERFSLILESASTNQTSMYLCASSTAGPSPYEQYFGPGTRLTVT.

The table lists this clonotype with a few counts. The chain carries TRBV7-2 and TRBJ2-3, with 15 bases that match TRBD2. Germline CDR1 SGHTA, CDR2 FQGNSA. This CDR3 region has 18 residues. The V segment lost 1 base and the J segment 0 bases; nucleotides outside the gene matches: 2. CDR3 coding DNA: TGTGCCAGCAGCTTAGTTGGGACTAGCGGGAGGAGCACAGATACGCAGTATTTT. Translated, it gives CASSLVGTSGRSTDTQYF.

This clonotype was seen repeatedly, ten times or more. This rearrangement joins TRBV7-8 to TRBJ2-7, with 7 nucleotides matching TRBD2. The CDR3 is 15 amino acids. Germline CDR1 and CDR2: SGHVS and FQNEAQ. V shed 6 bases, J shed 2 bases, and the junction held 10 bases outside the gene matches. CDR3 nucleotide sequence: TGTGCCAGCAGTCTAGAGTTGCTAGCGGCCTACGAGCAGTACTTC. It is translated as CASSLELLAAYEQYF.

This clonotype has only a few counts. At one of its ends the junction is not consistent with the germline gene, which may arise from a read error. The chain joins TRBV19 to TRBJ2-2, with 9 bases identical to TRBD1. Germline lookup yields CDR1 LNHDA and CDR2 SQIVND (reference sequence). CDR3 length: 14 residues. CDR3 coding DNA: TGTGCCAGTAGTGTAGACAGGGGGTCCGGGGAGCTGTTTTTT. Translating gives CASSVDRGSGELFF.

This clonotype has ten or more counts. The J gene is TRBJ1-5, the V gene TRBV12-3 or TRBV12-4; D perhaps matches TRBD1 (5 bases). Trimming cost V 7 bases and J 2 bases, with 15 bases left between them. The CDR3 runs 15 residues. The CDR3 is CASTWGRVGNQPQHF. The CDR3 DNA reads as TGTGCCAGCACCTGGGGCAGGGTGGGCAATCAGCCCCAGCATTTT.

This chain joins TRBV14 and TRBJ1-1; D ambiguous. Trimming stripped 1 base from V and 2 bases from J, with 11 bases between. CDR3 length: 15 amino acids. Germline CDR1 is SGHDN and CDR2 is FVKESK. The CDR3 here is CASSQGYSYNTEAFF. The CDR3 DNA follows: TGTGCCAGCAGCCAAGGATACAGCTATAACACTGAAGCTTTCTTT.

This clonotype was seen at least ten times. This chain links TRBV14 with TRBJ1-4; D is perhaps TRBD1 (6 bases). The ends were cut back, 1 base at V and 4 bases at J, with 13 bases in the middle. CDR1 SGHDN and CDR2 FVKESK come from the germline V gene. The CDR3 contains 16 residues. The CDR3 is CASSQVFGQHNEKLFF. CDR3 nucleotides: TGTGCCAGCAGCCAAGTCTTCGGACAGCATAATGAAAAACTGTTTTTT.

This clonotype was counted a few times. This rearrangement joins TRBV24-1 to TRBJ2-2, with 8 bases identical to TRBD2. V was clipped by 11 bases and J by 1 base; unmatched bases: 2. CDR3 size: 13 residues. Germline CDR1 and CDR2: KGHDR and SFDVKD. In DNA form, the CDR3 reads TGTGCCAGCACTAGCGGGAACACCGGGGAGCTGTTTTTT. Residues: CASTSGNTGELFF.

The rearrangement uses TRBV6-5 and TRBJ2-2, with TRBD2 matching over 8 bases. Losses at the gene ends were 4 bases for V and 6 bases for J; bases not matched to a gene: 7. The germline gives CDR1 MNHEY, CDR2 SVGAGI. The CDR3 totals 15 residues. CDR3 sequence: CASSLAAGVAGELFF. CDR3 bases: TGTGCCAGCAGTTTGGCAGCGGGAGTTGCCGGGGAGCTGTTTTTT.

The chain links TRBV30 to TRBJ1-5; D gene uncertain. Trimming removed 8 bases from V and 0 bases from J, with 8 bases in between. The germline gives CDR1 GTSNPN, CDR2 SVGIG (reference sequence). The CDR3 loop spans 12 amino acids. The CDR3 protein is CAMEGSNQPQHF. CDR3 nucleotides: TGTGCCATGGAAGGTAGCAATCAGCCCCAGCATTTT.

V is TRBV12-3 or TRBV12-4 and J is TRBJ2-1; 7 nucleotides match TRBD2. With 0 bases clipped from V and 4 bases from J, the junction kept 6 bases outside the gene matches. This CDR3 comprises 16 residues. The CDR3 DNA sequence: TGTGCCAGCAGTTTAGCTGGCCTAGCGGCGTACAATGAGCAGTTCTTC. Translating it yields CASSLAGLAAYNEQFF.

A few counts support this clonotype. This rearrangement joins TRBV6-1 to TRBJ2-5; D call uncertain. The end of the DNA fits TRBJ2-1 better, so the J call may be wrong. Germline-derived CDR1 and CDR2 are MNHNS and SASEGT. The CDR3 spans 11 residues. Written as DNA, the CDR3 is TGTGCCAGCAGTACCCCGAATGAGCAGTTCTTC. Its protein product is CASSTPNEQFF.

This clonotype was counted only a few times. The chain is built from TRBV5-5 and TRBJ1-1; a possible D gene is TRBD1 (5 bases). V dropped 4 bases and J dropped 2 bases, with 18 bases sitting between them. This CDR3 spans 16 amino acids. Germline-derived CDR1 and CDR2 are SGHKS and YYEKEE (reference sequence). The CDR3 DNA reads TGTGCCAGCAGCCCCGGTATTACCGGGACTAACACTGAAGCTTTCTTT. Its translation: CASSPGITGTNTEAFF.

This clonotype occurred many times. The V call is TRBV5-1, the J call TRBJ1-1; 8 bases line up with TRBD1. The J segment lost 5 bases and the V segment lost 0 bases, leaving 9 bases of the junction unmatched. The CDR3 has 16 amino acids. Germline-derived CDR1 and CDR2 are SGHRS and YFSETQ. The CDR3 DNA follows: TGCGCCAGCAGCTTGGCCATTGGACAGGGAGGGACTGAAGCTTTCTTT. Amino acid sequence: CASSLAIGQGGTEAFF.

The CDR3 is CAIRGTGEDEQYF. The CDR3, as DNA: TGTGCCATTCGGGGGACAGGGGAAGACGAGCAGTACTTC. The rearrangement joins TRBV10-3 to TRBJ2-7, with 10 nucleotides matching TRBD1. V shed 9 bases, J shed 5 bases, and the junction held 7 bases outside the gene matches. The CDR3 is 13 amino acids. Germline V gene data show CDR1 as ENHRY and CDR2 as SYGVKD.

The V call is TRBV19, the J call TRBJ2-1; TRBD2 agrees at 7 bases. This CDR3 region has 13 residues. Germline loops: CDR1 LNHDA, CDR2 SQIVND (reference sequence). The junction had 5 bases not matched to a gene; V was cut back by 5 bases and J by 7 bases. CDR3 DNA: TGTGCCAGTAGTCACATCGGGGGGAATGAGCAGTTCTTC. Protein sequence: CASSHIGGNEQFF.